A selection of T cell receptor beta chains follows, all from one sample in a study of blood T cell repertoires in COVID-19. The assay was immunoSEQ multiplex PCR, and TCRdb's table has in-frame clones only and misses some. The sample contains about 160,000 clones, about 90% of which appear only once. The sample was PBMCs or T cells enriched from blood (not recorded which). The source is a woman between 45 and 60 years old who had recovered from COVID-19. Each CDR3 is given with its conserved first and last residue. D genes are given only for firm matches. Clone size is shown for a subset of rows, as once, few, many or a class of expanded clone.

j_call cdr3_length d_call v_call clone_size cdr3_aa cdr3_nt
TRBJ2-7 14 . TRBV4-3 . CASSQDKSSHEQYF TGCGCCAGCAGCCAAGATAAATCGTCCCACGAGCAGTACTTC
TRBJ2-3 16 . TRBV6-6 . CASSYFSSGGTDTQYF TGTGCCAGCAGTTACTTTAGCTCAGGGGGCACAGATACGCAGTATTTT
TRBJ2-5 16 . TRBV13 . CASSPTAQGRQETQYF TGTGCCAGCAGCCCCACGGCACAGGGCCGCCAAGAGACCCAGTACTTC
TRBJ2-1 12 TRBD1 TRBV11-2 . CASSENRGYQFF TGTGCCAGCAGCGAGAACAGGGGGTACCAGTTCTTC
TRBJ1-5 14 . TRBV7-2 once CASSPSRGNQPQHF TGTGCCAGCAGCCCAAGCAGGGGCAATCAGCCCCAGCATTTT
TRBJ2-5 16 TRBD1 TRBV7-2 . CASSSPRHRGAQTQYF TGTGCCAGCAGCTCCCCTAGGCACAGGGGGGCGCAGACCCAGTACTTC
TRBJ2-3 12 . TRBV19 . CASSIGGGTQYF TGTGCCAGTAGTATCGGAGGAGGTACGCAGTATTTT
TRBJ2-5 14 . TRBV18 . CASSPRGNQETQYF TGTGCCAGCTCACCAAGGGGAAACCAAGAGACCCAGTACTTC
TRBJ1-1 14 . TRBV30 . CAWTRQIMNTEAFF TGTGCCTGGACAAGACAGATTATGAACACTGAAGCTTTCTTT
TRBJ2-3 13 . TRBV27 few CASSFGDADTQYF TGTGCCAGCAGTTTCGGGGATGCAGATACGCAGTATTTT
TRBJ2-3 11 . TRBV7-2 . CASSSTDTQYF TGTGCCAGCAGCTCGACAGATACGCAGTATTTT
TRBJ1-4 14 TRBD1 TRBV2 . CASRDRDRNEKLFF TGTGCCAGCAGGGACCGGGACAGAAATGAAAAACTGTTTTTT
TRBJ1-6 12 . TRBV28 once CASSSGLFPLHF TGTGCCAGCAGCTCGGGACTTTTTCCCCTCCACTTT